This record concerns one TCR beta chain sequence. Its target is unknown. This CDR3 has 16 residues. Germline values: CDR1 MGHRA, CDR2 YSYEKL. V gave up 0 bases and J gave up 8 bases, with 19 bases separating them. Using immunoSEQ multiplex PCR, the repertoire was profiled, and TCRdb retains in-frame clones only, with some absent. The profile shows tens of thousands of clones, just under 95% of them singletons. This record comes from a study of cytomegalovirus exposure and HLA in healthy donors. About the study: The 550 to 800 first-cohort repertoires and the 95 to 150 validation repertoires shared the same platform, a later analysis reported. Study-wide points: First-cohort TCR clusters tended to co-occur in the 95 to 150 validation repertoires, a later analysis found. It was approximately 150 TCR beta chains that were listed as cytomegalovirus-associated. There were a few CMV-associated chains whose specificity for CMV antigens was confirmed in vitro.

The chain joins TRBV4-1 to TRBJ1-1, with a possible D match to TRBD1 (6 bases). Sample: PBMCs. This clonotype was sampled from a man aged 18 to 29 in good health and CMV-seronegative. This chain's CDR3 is CASSQDFLGQRKEAFF. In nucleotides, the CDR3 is TGCGCCAGCAGCCAAGATTTTCTAGGACAGCGCAAAGAAGCTTTCTTT.